This T cell receptor beta chain was identified during a study of Ad26.COV2.S vaccination and SARS-CoV-2 variants. Whole-study context: Ad26.COV2.S shots went into the muscle once or twice, 56 days apart. The study's findings and limits: Researchers reported similar non-spike TCR breadth in vaccine and placebo recipients.

Assay used: immunoSEQ multiplex PCR; TCRdb lists only in-frame clones, some missing. The sample consists of about half a million clones, about 88% of them appearing once. The treatment denotes: roughly 20 received Ad26.COV2.S at low or high dose, single or two shots; a few received placebo; per-sample allocation not given. Sampling happened 63 days after the first vaccine or placebo injection. Details on this clone: Antigen: not known.

The CDR3 is 13 residues long. Germline CDR1 is MNHEY and CDR2 is SVGAGI. V was clipped by 4 bases and J by 0 bases, with 7 bases between them. This receptor was obtained from a person between 18 and 65 years old who received the Ad26.COV2.S COVID-19 vaccine or a placebo. The sample was peripheral blood, taken in a trial of Ad26.COV2.S vaccine versus placebo. The chain links TRBV6-5 to TRBJ2-7, with D uncertain. The chain's CDR3 is CASSFAGSYEQYF. As DNA, the CDR3 is TGTGCCAGCAGTTTTGCTGGCTCCTACGAGCAGTACTTC.